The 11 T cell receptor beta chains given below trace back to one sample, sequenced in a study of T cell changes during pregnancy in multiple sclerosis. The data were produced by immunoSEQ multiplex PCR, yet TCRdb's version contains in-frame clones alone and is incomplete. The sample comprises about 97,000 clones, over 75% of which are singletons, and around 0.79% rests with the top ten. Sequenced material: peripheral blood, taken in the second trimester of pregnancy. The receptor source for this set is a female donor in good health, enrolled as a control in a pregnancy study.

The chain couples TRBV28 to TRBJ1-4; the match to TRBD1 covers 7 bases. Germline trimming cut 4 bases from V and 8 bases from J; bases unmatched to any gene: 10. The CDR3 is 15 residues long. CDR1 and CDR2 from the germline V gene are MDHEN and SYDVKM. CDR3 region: CASSSAADRYEKLFF. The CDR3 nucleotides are TGTGCCAGCAGTTCGGCGGCGGACAGGTACGAAAAACTGTTTTTT.

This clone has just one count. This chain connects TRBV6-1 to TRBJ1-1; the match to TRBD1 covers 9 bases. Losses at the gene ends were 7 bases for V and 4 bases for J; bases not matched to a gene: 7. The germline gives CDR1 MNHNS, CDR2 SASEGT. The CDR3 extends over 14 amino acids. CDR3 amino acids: CASTMDRGTTEAFF. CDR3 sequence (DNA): TGTGCCAGCACCATGGACAGGGGAACCACTGAAGCTTTCTTT.

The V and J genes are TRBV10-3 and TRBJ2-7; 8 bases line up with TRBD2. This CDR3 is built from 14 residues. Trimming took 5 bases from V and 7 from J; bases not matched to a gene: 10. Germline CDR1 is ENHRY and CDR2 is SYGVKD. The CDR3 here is CAISTTSGPLEQYF. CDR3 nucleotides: TGTGCCATCAGTACAACTAGCGGCCCCCTAGAGCAGTACTTC.

CDR3 in amino acids: CASSYSQPGGGNTIYF. CDR3 nucleotides: TGTGCCAGCAGTTACTCCCAGCCGGGAGGGGGAAACACCATATATTTT. This sequence joins TRBV6-5 and TRBJ1-3; D gene unclear. Trimming shortened V by 0 bases and J by 4 bases, and 13 bases separated the two germline ends. The CDR3 is 16 amino acids. Germline V gene data show CDR1 as MNHEY and CDR2 as SVGAGI.

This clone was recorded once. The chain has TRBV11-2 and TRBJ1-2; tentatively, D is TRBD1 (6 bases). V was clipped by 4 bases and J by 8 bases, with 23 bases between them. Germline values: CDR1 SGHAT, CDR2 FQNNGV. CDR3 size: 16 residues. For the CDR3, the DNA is TGTGCCAGCAGCTCAATCCGGGACATGGGTCTTGAAGGCTACACCTTC. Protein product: CASSSIRDMGLEGYTF. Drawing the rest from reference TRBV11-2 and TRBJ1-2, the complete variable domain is EAGVAQSPRYKIIEKRQSVAFWCNPISGHATLYWYQQILGQGPKLLIQFQNNGVVDDSQLPKDRFSAERLKGVDSTLKIQPAKLEDSAVYLCASSSIRDMGLEGYTFGSGTRLTVV.

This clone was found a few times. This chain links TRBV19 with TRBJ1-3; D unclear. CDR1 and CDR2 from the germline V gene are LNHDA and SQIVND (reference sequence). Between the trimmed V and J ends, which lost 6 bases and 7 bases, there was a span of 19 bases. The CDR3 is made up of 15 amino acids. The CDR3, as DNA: TGTGCCAGTAGCGGGGTCCAAAGGTTTGGGAACACCATATATTTT. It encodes CASSGVQRFGNTIYF.

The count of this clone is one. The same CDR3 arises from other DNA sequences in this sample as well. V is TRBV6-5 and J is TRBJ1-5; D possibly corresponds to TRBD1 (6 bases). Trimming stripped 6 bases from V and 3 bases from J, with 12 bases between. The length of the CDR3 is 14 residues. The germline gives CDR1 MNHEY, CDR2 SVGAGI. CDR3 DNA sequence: TGTGCCAGCAGCTCTCGGACAGACAATCAGCCCCAGCATTTT. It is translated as CASSSRTDNQPQHF.

The CDR3 reads CASSGHRGQGSTDTQYF. As DNA, the CDR3 is TGTGCCAGCAGTGGACACAGAGGACAGGGAAGCACAGATACGCAGTATTTT. V gene TRBV2 combines with J gene TRBJ2-3; 8 bases map to TRBD1. The germline V gene encodes CDR1 SNHLY and CDR2 FYNNEI. The CDR3 length is 17 residues. V lost 4 bases, J lost 0 bases, and 9 bases stayed unmatched. Together with reference TRBV2 and TRBJ2-3, the CDR3 gives the full variable domain: EPEVTQTPSHQVTQMGQEVILRCVPISNHLYFYWYRQILGQKVEFLVSFYNNEISEKSEIFDDQFSVERPDGSNFTLKIRSTKLEDSAMYFCASSGHRGQGSTDTQYFGPGTRLTVL.

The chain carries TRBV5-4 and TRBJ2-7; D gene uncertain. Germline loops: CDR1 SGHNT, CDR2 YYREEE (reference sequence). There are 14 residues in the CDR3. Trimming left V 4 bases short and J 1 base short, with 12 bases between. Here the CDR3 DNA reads TGTGCCAGCAGCCCCGACATATGGTCCTACGAGCAGTACTTC. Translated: CASSPDIWSYEQYF.

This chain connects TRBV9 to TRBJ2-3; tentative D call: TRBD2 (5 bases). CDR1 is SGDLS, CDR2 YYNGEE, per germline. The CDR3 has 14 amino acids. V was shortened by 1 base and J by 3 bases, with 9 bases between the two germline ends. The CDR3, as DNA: TGTGCCAGCAGCGTAAGCCTAGCAACAGATACGCAGTATTTT. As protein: CASSVSLATDTQYF.

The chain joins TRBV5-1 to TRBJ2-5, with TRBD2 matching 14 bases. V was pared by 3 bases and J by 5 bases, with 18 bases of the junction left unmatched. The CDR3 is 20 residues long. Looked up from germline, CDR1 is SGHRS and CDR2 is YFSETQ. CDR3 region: CASSSETIGLAGGQLETQYF. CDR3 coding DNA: TGCGCCAGCAGCTCCGAAACTATAGGACTAGCGGGGGGTCAACTCGAGACCCAGTACTTC. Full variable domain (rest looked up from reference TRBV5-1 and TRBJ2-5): KAGVTQTPRYLIKTRGQQVTLSCSPISGHRSVSWYQQTPGQGLQFLFEYFSETQRNKGNFPGRFSGRQFSNSRSEMNVSTLELGDSALYLCASSSETIGLAGGQLETQYFGPGTRLLVL.